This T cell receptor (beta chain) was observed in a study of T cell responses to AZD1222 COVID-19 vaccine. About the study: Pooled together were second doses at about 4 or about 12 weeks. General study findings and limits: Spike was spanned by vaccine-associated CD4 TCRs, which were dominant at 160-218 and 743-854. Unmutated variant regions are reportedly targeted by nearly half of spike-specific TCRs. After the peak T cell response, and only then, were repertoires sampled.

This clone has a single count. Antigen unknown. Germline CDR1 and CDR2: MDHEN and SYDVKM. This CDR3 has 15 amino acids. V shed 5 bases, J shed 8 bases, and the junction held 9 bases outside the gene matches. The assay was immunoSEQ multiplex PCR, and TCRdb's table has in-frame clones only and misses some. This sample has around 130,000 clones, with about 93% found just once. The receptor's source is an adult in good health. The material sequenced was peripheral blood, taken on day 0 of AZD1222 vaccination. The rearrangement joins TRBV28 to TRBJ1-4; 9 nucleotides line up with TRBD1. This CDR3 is CASSVIGTGREKLFF. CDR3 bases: TGTGCCAGCAGTGTGATCGGGACAGGGAGGGAAAAACTGTTTTTT.